Given below is one TCR beta chain in context. The antigen is undetermined. This specimen belongs to a study of cytomegalovirus exposure and HLA in healthy donors. CDR1 and CDR2 from the germline V gene are SGHRS and YFSETQ. The CDR3 consists of 15 residues. The V gene lost 4 bases and the J gene lost 5 bases, with 16 bases spanning the gap. Points from the study as a whole: Diagnosis of cytomegalovirus status made by the classifier reportedly showed high specificity and sensitivity.

PCR used 60 Vbeta primers and 13 Jbeta primers. TCRdb's table, derived via immunoSEQ multiplex PCR, lists solely in-frame clones and lacks some. The sample yields about 140,000 clones, roughly 80% seen once. V gene TRBV5-1 combines with J gene TRBJ2-1; possibly TRBD2 for D (6 bases). Sequenced input: PBMCs. This clonotype was sampled from a female donor in good health and CMV-seronegative. The CDR3 reads CASSEGLFEDNEQFF. For the CDR3, the DNA is TGCGCCAGCAGCGAGGGACTGTTTGAGGACAATGAGCAGTTCTTC.